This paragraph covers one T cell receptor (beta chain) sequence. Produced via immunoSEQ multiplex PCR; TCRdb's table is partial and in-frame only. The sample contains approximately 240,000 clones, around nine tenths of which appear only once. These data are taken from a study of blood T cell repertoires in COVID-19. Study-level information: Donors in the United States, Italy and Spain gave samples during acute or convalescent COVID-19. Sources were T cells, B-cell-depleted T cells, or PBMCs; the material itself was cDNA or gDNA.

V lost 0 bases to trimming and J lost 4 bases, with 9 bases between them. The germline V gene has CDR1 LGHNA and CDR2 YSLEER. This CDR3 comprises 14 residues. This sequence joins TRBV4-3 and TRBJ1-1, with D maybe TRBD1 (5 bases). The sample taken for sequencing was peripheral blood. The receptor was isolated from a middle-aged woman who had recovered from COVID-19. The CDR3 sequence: CASSQDIGVTEAFF. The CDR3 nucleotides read TGCGCCAGCAGCCAAGATATAGGGGTCACTGAAGCTTTCTTT.